The entry below gives a single TCR beta chain sequence along with its context. This may stem from a read error, because a much larger clone lies one nucleotide away. Through a sample-barcoded 5' primer and a J-beta primer mix, a second PCR was run for roughly 6 to 12 cycles. Each CDR3 protein is one row after TCRdb ran MiXCR on the 5' RACE reads. The data show some 700,000 distinct CDR3 sequences, with roughly two fifths seen just once and less than 25% held by the top ten. The V gene's germline CDR1 is SGHTA and CDR2 FQGTGA. The CDR3 has 11 residues. The germline V and J ends were trimmed by 11 bases and 5 bases, with 10 bases remaining between them. The data stem from a study of blood T cells in healthy people across ages.

The sequenced material came from blood. The receptor comes from a woman aged 55-69 years in good health. The V call is TRBV7-3, the J call TRBJ2-1; the D is unclear. DNA for the CDR3: TGTGCCGCAGCAGGCGACAATGAGCAGTTCTTC. This sequence encodes CAAAGDNEQFF.